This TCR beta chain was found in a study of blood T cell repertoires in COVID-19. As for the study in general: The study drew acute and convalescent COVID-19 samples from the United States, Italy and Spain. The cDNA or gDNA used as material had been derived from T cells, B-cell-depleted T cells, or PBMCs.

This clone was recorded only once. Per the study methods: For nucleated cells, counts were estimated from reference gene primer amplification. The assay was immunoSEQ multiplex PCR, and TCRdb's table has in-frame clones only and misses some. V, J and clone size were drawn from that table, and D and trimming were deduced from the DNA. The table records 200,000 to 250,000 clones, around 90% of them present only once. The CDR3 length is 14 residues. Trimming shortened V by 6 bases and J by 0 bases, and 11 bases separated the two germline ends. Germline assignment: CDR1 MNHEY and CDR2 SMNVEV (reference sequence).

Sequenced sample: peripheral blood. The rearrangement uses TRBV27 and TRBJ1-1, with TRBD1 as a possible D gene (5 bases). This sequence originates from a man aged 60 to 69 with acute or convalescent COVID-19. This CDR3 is CASRPLTVNTEAFF. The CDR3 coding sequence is TGTGCCAGCAGACCCCTGACAGTGAACACTGAAGCTTTCTTT.